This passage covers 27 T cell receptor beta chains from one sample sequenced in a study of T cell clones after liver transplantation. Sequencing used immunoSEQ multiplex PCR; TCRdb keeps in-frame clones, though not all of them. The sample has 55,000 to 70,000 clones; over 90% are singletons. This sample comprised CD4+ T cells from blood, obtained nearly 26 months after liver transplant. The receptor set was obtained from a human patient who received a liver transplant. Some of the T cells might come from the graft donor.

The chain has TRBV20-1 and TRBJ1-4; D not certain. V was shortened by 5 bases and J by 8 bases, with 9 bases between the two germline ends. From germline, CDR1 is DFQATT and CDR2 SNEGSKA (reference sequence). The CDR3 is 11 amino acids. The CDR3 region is CSAPWNEKLFF. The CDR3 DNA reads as TGCAGTGCTCCTTGGAACGAAAAACTGTTTTTT.

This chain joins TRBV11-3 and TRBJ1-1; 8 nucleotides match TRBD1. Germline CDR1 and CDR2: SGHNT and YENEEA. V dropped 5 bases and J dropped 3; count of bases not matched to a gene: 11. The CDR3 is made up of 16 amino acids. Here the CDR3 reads CASSQPWTGRDTEAFF. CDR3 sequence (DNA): TGTGCCAGCAGCCAACCGTGGACAGGGCGGGACACTGAAGCTTTCTTT.

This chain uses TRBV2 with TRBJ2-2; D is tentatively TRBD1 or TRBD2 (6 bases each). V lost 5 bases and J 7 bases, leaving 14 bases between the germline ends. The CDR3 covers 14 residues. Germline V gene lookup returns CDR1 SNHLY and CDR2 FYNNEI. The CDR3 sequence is CASSSGAQGGELFF. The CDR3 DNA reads TGTGCCAGCAGTTCGGGGGCGCAGGGCGGGGAGCTGTTTTTT.

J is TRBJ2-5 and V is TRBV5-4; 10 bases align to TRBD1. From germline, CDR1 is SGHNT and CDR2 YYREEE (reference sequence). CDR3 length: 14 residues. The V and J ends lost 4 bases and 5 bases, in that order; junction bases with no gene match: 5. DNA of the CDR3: TGTGCCAGCAGCCAGGGACAGGGGAGGGAGACCCAGTACTTC. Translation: CASSQGQGRETQYF.

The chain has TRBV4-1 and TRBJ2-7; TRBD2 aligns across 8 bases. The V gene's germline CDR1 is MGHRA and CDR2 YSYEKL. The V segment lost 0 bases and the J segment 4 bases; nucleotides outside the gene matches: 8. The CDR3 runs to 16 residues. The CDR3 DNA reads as TGCGCCAGCAGCCAAGAGCCCAGCGGGAGATCGTACGAGCAGTACTTC. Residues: CASSQEPSGRSYEQYF.

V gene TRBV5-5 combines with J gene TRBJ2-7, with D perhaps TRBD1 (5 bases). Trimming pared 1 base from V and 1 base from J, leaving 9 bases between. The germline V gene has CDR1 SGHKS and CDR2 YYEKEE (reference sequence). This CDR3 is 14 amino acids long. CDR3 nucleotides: TGTGCCAGCAGCTTGTTACACAGGTCCTACGAGCAGTACTTC. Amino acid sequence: CASSLLHRSYEQYF.

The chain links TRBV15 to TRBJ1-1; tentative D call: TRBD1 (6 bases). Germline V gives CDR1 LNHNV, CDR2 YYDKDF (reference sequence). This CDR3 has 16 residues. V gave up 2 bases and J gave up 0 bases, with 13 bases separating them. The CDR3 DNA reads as TGTGCCACCAGCAGACCAATGGGACATTTGAACACTGAAGCTTTCTTT. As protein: CATSRPMGHLNTEAFF.

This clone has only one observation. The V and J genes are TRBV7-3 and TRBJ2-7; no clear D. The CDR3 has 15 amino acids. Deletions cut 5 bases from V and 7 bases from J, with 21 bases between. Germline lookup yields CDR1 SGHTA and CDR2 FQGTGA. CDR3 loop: CASSPSGASALEQYF. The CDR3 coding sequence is TGTGCCAGCAGCCCCTCTGGAGCCAGTGCTCTGGAGCAGTACTTC.

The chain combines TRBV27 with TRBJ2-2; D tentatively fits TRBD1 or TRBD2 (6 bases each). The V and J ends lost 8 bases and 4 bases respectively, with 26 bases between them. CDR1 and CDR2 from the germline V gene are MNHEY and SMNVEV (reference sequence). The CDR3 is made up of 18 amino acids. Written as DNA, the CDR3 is TGTGCCAGCCGCGGAGGAGGGGGGACGGGACTCCCCACCGGGGAGCTGTTTTTT. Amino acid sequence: CASRGGGGTGLPTGELFF.

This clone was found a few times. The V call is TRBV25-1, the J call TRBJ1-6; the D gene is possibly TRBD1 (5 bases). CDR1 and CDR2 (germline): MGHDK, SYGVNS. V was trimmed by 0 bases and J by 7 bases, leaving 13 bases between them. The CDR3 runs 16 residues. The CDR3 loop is CASSEYPGPGNSPLHF. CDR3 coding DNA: TGTGCCAGCAGTGAATATCCAGGGCCTGGCAATTCACCCCTCCACTTT.

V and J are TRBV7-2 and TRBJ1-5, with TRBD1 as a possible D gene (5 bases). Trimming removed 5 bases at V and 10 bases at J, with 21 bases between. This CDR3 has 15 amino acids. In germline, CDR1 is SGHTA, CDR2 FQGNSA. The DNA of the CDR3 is TGTGCCAGCAGCCCAACCGGGACCGGGGTCACCCCCCAGCATTTT. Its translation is CASSPTGTGVTPQHF.

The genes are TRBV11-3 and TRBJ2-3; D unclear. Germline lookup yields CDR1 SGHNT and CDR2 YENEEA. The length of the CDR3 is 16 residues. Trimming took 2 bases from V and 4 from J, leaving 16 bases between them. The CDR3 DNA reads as TGTGCCAGCAGCTTATATGGCGGAACCCCGTCAGATACGCAGTATTTT. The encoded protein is CASSLYGGTPSDTQYF.

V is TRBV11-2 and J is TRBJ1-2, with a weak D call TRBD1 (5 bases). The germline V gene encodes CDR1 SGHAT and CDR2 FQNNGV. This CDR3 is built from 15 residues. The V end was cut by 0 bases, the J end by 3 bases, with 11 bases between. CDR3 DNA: TGTGCCAGCAGCTTAGATAGGGCAGGGTACTATGGCTACACCTTC. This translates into CASSLDRAGYYGYTF. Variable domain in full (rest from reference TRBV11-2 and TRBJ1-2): EAGVAQSPRYKIIEKRQSVAFWCNPISGHATLYWYQQILGQGPKLLIQFQNNGVVDDSQLPKDRFSAERLKGVDSTLKIQPAKLEDSAVYLCASSLDRAGYYGYTFGSGTRLTVV.

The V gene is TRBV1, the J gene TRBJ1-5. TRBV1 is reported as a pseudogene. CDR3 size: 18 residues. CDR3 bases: TGCACCAGCAGCCAACACCAACGACTGACGGGGAGGAATCAGCCCCAGCATTTT. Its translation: CTSSQHQRLTGRNQPQHF.

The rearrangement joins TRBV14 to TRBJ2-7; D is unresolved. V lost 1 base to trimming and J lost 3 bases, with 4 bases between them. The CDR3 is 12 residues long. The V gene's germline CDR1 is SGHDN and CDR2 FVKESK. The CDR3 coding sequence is TGTGCCAGCAGCCAAGCTGTCTACGAGCAGTACTTC. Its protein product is CASSQAVYEQYF.

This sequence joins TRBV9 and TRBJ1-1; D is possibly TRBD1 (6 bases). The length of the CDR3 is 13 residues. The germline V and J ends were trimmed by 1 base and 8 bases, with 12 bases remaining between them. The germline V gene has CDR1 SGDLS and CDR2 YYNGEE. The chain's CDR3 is CASSVHGTQEAFF. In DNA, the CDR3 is TGTGCCAGCAGCGTACACGGGACACAGGAAGCTTTCTTT.

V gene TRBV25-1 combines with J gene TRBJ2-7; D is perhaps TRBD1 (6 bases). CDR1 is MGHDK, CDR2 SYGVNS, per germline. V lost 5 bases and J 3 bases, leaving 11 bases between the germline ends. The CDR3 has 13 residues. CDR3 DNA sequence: TGTGCCAGCAGTCCTCAGGGGCGCTACGAGCAGTACTTC. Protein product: CASSPQGRYEQYF.

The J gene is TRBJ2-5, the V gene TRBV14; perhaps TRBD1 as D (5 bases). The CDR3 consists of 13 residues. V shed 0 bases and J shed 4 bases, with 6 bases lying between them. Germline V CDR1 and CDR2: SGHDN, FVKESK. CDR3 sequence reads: CASSQDRAETQYF. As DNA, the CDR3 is TGTGCCAGCAGCCAAGACAGGGCAGAGACCCAGTACTTC.

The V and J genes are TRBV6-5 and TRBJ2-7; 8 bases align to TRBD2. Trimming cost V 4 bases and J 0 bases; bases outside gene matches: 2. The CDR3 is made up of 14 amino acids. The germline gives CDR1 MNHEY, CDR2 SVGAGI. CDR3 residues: CASSLAGISYEQYF. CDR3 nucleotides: TGTGCCAGCAGTTTAGCGGGAATCTCCTACGAGCAGTACTTC.

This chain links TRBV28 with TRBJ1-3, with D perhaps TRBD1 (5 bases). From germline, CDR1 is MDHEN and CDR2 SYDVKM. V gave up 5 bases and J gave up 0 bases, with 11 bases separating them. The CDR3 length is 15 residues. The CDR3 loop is CASSLREISGNTIYF. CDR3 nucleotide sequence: TGTGCCAGCAGTCTCAGGGAAATCTCTGGAAACACCATATATTTT.

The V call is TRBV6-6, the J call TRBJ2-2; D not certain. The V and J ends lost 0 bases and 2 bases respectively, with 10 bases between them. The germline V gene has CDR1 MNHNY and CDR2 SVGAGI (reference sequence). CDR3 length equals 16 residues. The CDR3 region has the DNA TGTGCCAGCAGTTACTCGGCGACCTTAAACACCGGGGAGCTGTTTTTT. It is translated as CASSYSATLNTGELFF.

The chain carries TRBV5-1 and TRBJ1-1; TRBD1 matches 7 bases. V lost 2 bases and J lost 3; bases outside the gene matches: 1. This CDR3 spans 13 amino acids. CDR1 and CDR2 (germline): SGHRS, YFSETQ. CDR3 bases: TGCGCCAGCAGCTTAGGGGGCGACACTGAAGCTTTCTTT. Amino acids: CASSLGGDTEAFF.

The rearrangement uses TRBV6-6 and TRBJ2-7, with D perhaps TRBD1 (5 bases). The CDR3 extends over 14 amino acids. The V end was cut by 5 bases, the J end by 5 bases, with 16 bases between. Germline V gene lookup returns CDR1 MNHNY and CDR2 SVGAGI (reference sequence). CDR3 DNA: TGTGCCAGCAGTCCCCGAGAACAGGCCCACGAGCAGTACTTC. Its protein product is CASSPREQAHEQYF.

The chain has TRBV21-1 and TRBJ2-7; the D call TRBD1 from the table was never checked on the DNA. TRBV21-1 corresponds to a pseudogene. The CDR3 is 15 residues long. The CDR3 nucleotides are TGTGCCAGCAACCAAGGGGTCAAGGGTCCCTACGAGCAGTACTTC. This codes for CASNQGVKGPYEQYF.

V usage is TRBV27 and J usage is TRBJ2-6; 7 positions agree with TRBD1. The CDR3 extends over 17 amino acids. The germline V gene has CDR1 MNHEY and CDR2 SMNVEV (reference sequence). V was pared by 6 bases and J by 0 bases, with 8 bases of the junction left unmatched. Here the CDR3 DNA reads TGTGCCAGCAGGCCCGGACAGGCCCCCTCTGGGGCCAACGTCCTGACTTTC. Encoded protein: CASRPGQAPSGANVLTF. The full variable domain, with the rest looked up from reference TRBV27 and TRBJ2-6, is EAQVTQNPRYLITVTGKKLTVTCSQNMNHEYMSWYRQDPGLGLRQIYYSMNVEVTDKGDVPEGYKVSRKEKRNFPLILESPSPNQTSLYFCASRPGQAPSGANVLTFGAGSRLTVL.

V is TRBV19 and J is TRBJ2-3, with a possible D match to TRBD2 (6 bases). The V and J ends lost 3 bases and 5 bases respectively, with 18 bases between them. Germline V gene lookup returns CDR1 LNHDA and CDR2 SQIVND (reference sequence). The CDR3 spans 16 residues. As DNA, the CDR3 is TGTGCCAGTAGTATGGTGGCGGGATTAGCTGGAGATACGCAGTATTTT. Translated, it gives CASSMVAGLAGDTQYF.

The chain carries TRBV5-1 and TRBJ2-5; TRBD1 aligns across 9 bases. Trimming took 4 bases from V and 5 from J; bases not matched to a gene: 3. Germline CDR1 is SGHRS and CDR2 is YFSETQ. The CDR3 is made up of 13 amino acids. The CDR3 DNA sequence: TGCGCCAGCAGCACAGGGGGCGTGGAGACCCAGTACTTC. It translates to CASSTGGVETQYF.